These 9 T cell receptor beta chains were all obtained from the same sample, sequenced in a study of blood T cell repertoires in COVID-19. Profiled with immunoSEQ multiplex PCR; TCRdb holds only in-frame clones, not every one. The sample has roughly 440,000 clones, 70% to 90% seen once. Specimen: peripheral blood. These receptors all stem from a woman between 45 and 65 years old with COVID-19, enrolled during active disease.

J is TRBJ1-1 and V is TRBV9; maybe TRBD1 (6 bases). CDR1 SGDLS and CDR2 YYNGEE come from the germline V gene. V lost 3 bases and J 4 bases, leaving 10 bases between the germline ends. The CDR3 covers 13 residues. This chain's CDR3 is CASSAGQPTEAFF. The CDR3 DNA sequence: TGTGCCAGCAGCGCGGGACAACCCACTGAAGCTTTCTTT.

This chain links TRBV9 with TRBJ2-6; D possibly corresponds to TRBD1 (5 bases). V lost 1 base and J 0 bases, leaving 11 bases between the germline ends. The germline gives CDR1 SGDLS, CDR2 YYNGEE. This CDR3 has 17 residues. As DNA, the CDR3 is TGTGCCAGCAGCGTATCTTCTACAGGCTCTGGGGCCAACGTCCTGACTTTC. Its translation: CASSVSSTGSGANVLTF.

J is TRBJ1-2 and V is TRBV4-1; 10 bases agree with TRBD1. Germline trimming cut 3 bases from V and 5 bases from J; bases unmatched to any gene: 9. CDR3 length: 16 amino acids. From germline, CDR1 is MGHRA and CDR2 YSYEKL. In DNA, the CDR3 is TGCGCCAGCAGCCACCTTAGACAGGGGGCAAGGTATGGCTACACCTTC. It specifies CASSHLRQGARYGYTF.

The chain couples TRBV4-2 to TRBJ2-1, with TRBD2 matching 11 bases. The junction had 18 bases not matched to a gene; V was cut back by 1 base and J by 4 bases. The CDR3 is made up of 21 amino acids. Germline lookup yields CDR1 LGHNA and CDR2 YNFKEQ. The CDR3 loop reads CASSQGGNIRLAGFFYNEQFF. In DNA, the CDR3 is TGTGCCAGCAGCCAAGGTGGTAATATCCGACTAGCGGGGTTTTTTTACAATGAGCAGTTCTTC.

CDR3 nucleotides: TGTGCCTGCCGAGGGACAGGGCCCTCGTGGGAGCAGTACTTC. Translating it yields CACRGTGPSWEQYF. V gene TRBV6-5 combines with J gene TRBJ2-7, with TRBD1 matching over 9 bases. This CDR3 contains 14 residues. V dropped 11 bases and J dropped 7; count of bases not matched to a gene: 15. Germline V gene data show CDR1 as MNHEY and CDR2 as SVGAGI.

The genes are TRBV19 and TRBJ1-1; 7 nucleotides match TRBD1. The J segment lost 1 base and the V segment lost 10 bases, leaving 6 bases of the junction unmatched. The CDR3 covers 13 residues. Looked up from germline, CDR1 is LNHDA and CDR2 is SQIVND (reference sequence). The CDR3 reads CAIRQGPNTEAFF. The CDR3 nucleotides read TGTGCCATCCGACAGGGCCCGAACACTGAAGCTTTCTTT.

This sequence joins TRBV2 and TRBJ2-2; TRBD2 is a possible D gene (6 bases). Per germline, CDR1 SNHLY and CDR2 FYNNEI. Trimming cost V 5 bases and J 6 bases, with 22 bases left between them. The CDR3 loop spans 17 amino acids. The CDR3 spells CASSRRVAGLSAGELFF. The DNA for the CDR3 is TGTGCCAGCAGTCGTCGGGTGGCGGGGTTATCGGCCGGGGAGCTGTTTTTT.

This clone was counted once. The CDR3 coding sequence is TGTGCCAGCAGTTCTATCGACAGAAACACTGAAGCTTTCTTT. It codes for CASSSIDRNTEAFF. The rearrangement uses TRBV6-5 and TRBJ1-1; weak D call: TRBD1 (5 bases). This CDR3 comprises 14 residues. Germline-derived CDR1 and CDR2 are MNHEY and SVGAGI. With 4 bases removed from V and 2 bases from J, the gap between germline ends came to 11 bases.

This clone came up once. This chain connects TRBV19 to TRBJ1-1; the match to TRBD1 covers 9 bases. J was trimmed by 10 bases and V by 5 bases; bases with no gene match: 11. The CDR3 contains 14 residues. The germline CDR1 and CDR2 sequences are LNHDA and SQIVND (reference sequence). In DNA form, the CDR3 reads TGTGCCAGTAGTTTCGACAGGGGGTGGGTTGGAGCTTTCTTT. Protein product: CASSFDRGWVGAFF.